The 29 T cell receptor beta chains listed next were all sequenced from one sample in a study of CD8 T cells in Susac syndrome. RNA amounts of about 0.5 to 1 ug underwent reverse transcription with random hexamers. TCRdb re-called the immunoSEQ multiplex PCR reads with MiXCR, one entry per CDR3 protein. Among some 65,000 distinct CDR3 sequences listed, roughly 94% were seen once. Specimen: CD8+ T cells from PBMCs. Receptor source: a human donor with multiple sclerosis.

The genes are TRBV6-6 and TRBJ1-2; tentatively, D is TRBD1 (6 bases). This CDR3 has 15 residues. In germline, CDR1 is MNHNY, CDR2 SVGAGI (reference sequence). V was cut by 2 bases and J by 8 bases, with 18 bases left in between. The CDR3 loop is CASSYRDTLEGGYTF. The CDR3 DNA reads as TGTGCCAGCAGTTACAGGGACACTTTAGAGGGCGGCTACACCTTC.

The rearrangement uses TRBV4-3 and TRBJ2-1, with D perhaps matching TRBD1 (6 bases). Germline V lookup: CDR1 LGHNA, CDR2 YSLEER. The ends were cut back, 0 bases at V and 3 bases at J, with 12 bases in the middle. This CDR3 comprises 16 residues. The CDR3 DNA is TGCGCCAGCAGCCAAGATTACGGGACAAACTACAATGAGCAGTTCTTC. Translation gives CASSQDYGTNYNEQFF.

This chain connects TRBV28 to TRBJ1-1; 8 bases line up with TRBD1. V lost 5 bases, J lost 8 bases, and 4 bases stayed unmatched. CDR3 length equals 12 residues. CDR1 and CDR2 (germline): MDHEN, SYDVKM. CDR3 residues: CASSLGTGEAFF. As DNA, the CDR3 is TGTGCCAGCAGTCTCGGGACAGGAGAAGCTTTCTTT.

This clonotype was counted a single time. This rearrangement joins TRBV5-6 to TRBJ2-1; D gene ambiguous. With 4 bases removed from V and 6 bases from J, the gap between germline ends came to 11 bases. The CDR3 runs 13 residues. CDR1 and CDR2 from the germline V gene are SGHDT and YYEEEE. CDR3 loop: CASSGPKPNEQFF. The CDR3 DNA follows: TGTGCCAGCAGCGGGCCGAAACCCAATGAGCAGTTCTTC.

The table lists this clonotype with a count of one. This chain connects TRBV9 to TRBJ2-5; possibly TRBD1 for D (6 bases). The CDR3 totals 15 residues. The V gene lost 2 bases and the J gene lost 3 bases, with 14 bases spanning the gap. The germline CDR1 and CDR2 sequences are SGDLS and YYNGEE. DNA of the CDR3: TGTGCCAGCAGCGTTCCTCAGGGGCGAGAAGAGACCCAGTACTTC. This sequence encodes CASSVPQGREETQYF.

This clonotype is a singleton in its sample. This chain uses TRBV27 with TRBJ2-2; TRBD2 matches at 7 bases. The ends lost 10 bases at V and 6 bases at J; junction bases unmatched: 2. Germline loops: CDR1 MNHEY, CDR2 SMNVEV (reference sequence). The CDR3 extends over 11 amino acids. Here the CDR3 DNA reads TGTGCCACCCTAGCGGCCGGGGAGCTGTTTTTT. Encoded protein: CATLAAGELFF.

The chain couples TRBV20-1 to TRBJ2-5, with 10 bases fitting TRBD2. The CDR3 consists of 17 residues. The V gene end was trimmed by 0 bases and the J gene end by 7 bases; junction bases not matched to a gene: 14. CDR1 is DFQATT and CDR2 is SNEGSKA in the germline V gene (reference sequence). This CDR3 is CSAREQGSGRISGTQYF. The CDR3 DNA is TGCAGTGCTAGAGAACAAGGTAGCGGGAGGATTTCGGGGACCCAGTACTTC.

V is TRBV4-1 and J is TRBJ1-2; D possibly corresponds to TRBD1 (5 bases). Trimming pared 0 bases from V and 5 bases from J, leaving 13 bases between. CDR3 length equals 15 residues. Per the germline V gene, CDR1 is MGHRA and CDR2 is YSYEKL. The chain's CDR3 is CASSQERGSGYGYTF. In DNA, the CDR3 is TGCGCCAGCAGCCAAGAGAGGGGCTCGGGGTATGGCTACACCTTC.

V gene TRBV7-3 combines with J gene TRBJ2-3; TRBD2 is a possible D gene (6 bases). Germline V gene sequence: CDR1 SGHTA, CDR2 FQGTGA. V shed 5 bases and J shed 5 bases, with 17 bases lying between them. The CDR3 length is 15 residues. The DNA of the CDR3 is TGTGCCAGCAGCCCCAGAGGCGGGGCTGGAGATACGCAGTATTTT. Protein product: CASSPRGGAGDTQYF.

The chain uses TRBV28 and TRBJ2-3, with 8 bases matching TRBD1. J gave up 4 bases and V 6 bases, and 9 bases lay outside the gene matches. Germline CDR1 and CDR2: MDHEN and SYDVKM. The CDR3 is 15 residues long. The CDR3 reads CASRSDRGGPDTQYF. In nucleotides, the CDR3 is TGTGCCAGCAGATCTGACAGGGGTGGGCCAGATACGCAGTATTTT.

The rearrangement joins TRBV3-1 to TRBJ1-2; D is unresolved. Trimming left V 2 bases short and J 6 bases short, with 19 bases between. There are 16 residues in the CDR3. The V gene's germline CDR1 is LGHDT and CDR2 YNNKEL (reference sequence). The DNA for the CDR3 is TGTGCCAGCAGCCAAAGTACATCTATCGTTCAAAATGGCTACACCTTC. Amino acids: CASSQSTSIVQNGYTF.

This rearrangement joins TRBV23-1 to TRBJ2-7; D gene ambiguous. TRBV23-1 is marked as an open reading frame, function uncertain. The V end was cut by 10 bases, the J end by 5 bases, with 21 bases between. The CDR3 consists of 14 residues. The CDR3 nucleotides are TGCGCCACCACCCCCGGGTGCCGTTCCCACGAGCAGTACTTC. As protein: CATTPGCRSHEQYF.

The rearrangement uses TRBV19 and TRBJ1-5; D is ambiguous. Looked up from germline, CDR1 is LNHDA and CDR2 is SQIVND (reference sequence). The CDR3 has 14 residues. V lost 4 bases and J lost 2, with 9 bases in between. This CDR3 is CASSSAVGNQPQHF. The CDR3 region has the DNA TGTGCCAGTAGTAGTGCGGTAGGCAATCAGCCCCAGCATTTT.

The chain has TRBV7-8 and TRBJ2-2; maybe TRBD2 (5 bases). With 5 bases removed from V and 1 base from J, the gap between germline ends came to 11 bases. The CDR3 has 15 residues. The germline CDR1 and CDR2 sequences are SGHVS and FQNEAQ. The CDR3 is CASSEFRGNTGELFF. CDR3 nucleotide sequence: TGTGCCAGCAGCGAATTTCGGGGGAACACCGGGGAGCTGTTTTTT.

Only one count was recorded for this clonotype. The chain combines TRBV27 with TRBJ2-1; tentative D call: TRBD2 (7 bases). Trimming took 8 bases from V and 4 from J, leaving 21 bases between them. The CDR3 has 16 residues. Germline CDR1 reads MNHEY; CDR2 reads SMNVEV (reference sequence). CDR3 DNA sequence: TGTGCCAGCTGCGTGGGGGGGGACACTCCATACAATGAGCAGTTCTTC. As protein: CASCVGGDTPYNEQFF.

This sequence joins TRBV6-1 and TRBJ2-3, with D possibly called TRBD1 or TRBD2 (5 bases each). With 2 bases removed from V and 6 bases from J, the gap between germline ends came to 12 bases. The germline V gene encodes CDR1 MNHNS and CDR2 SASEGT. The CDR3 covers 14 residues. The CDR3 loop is CASSEMGEWDTQYF. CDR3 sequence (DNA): TGTGCCAGCAGTGAAATGGGGGAGTGGGATACGCAGTATTTT.

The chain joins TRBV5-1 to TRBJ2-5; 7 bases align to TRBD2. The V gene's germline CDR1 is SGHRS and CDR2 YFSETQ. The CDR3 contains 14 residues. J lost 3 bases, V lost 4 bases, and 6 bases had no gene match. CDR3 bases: TGCGCCAGCAGCATCGACGGGAGGAAAGAGACCCAGTACTTC. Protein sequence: CASSIDGRKETQYF.

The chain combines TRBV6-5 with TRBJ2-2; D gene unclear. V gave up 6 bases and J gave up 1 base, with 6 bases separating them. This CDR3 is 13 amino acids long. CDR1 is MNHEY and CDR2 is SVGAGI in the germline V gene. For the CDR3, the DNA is TGTGCCAGCAGACTTTTGAACACCGGGGAGCTGTTTTTT. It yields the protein CASRLLNTGELFF.

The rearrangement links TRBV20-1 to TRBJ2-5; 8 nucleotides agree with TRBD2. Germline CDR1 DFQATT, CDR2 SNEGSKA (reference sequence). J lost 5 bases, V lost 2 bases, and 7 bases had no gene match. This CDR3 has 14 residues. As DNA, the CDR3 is TGCAGTGCTAGAAGCGGGAGAGAGGAGGAGACCCAGTACTTC. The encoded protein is CSARSGREEETQYF.

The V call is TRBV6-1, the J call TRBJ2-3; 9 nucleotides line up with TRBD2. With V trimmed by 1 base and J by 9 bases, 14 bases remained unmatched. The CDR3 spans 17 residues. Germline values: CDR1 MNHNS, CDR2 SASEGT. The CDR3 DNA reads TGTGCCAGCAGTGAAGGGCGGACTAGCGCCGACCAGGGCACGCAGTATTTT. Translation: CASSEGRTSADQGTQYF.

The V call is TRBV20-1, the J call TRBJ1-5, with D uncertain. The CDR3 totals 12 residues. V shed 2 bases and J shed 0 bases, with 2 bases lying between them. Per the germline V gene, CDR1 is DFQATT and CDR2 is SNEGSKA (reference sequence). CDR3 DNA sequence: TGCAGTGCTAGACCTAGCAATCAGCCCCAGCATTTT. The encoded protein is CSARPSNQPQHF.

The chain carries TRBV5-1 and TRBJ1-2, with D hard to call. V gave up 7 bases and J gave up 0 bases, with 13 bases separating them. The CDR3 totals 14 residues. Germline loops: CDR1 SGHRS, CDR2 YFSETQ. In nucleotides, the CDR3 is TGCGCCAGCTACGTTGATAGGTCTAACTATGGCTACACCTTC. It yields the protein CASYVDRSNYGYTF.

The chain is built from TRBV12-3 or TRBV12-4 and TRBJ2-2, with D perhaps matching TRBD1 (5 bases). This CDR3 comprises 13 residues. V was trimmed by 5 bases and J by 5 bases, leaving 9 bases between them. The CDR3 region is CASSTRVTGELFF. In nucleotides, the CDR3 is TGTGCCAGCAGTACCAGGGTTACCGGGGAGCTGTTTTTT.

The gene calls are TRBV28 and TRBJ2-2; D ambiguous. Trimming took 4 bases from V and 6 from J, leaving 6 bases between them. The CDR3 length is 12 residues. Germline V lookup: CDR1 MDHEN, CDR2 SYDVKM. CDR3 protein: CASSSSSGELFF. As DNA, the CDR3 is TGTGCCAGCAGTTCCTCTTCCGGGGAGCTGTTTTTT.

The CDR3 sequence is CASSEGLAGAHEQYF. CDR3 coding DNA: TGTGCCAGCAGTGAAGGACTAGCGGGAGCCCACGAGCAGTACTTC. This sequence joins TRBV6-1 and TRBJ2-7; 12 bases align to TRBD2. With 1 base clipped from V and 5 bases from J, the junction kept 3 bases outside the gene matches. This CDR3 has 15 amino acids. The germline gives CDR1 MNHNS, CDR2 SASEGT.

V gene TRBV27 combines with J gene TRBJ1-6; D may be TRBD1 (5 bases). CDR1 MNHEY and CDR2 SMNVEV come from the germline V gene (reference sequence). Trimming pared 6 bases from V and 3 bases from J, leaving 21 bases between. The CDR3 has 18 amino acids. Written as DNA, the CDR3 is TGTGCCAGCAGCCTGGCTTTGGCCTCGGGGGGCTATAATTCACCCCTCCACTTT. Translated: CASSLALASGGYNSPLHF.

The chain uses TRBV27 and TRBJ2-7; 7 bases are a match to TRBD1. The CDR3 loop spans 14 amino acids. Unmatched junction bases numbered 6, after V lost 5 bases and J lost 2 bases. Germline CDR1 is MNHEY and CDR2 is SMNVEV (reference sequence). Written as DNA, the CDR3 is TGTGCCAGCAGTCAAGGACAGGAGCCCTACGAGCAGTACTTC. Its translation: CASSQGQEPYEQYF.

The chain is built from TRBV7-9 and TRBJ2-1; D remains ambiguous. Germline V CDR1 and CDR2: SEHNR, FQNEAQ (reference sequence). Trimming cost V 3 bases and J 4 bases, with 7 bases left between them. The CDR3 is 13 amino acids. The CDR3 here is CASSLVGYNEQFF. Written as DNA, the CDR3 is TGTGCCAGCAGCTTGGTCGGATACAATGAGCAGTTCTTC.

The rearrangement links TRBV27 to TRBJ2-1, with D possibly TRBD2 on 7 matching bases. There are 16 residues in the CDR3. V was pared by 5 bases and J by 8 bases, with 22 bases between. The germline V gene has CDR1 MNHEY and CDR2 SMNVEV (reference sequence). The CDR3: CASSPRGGGQKDEQFF. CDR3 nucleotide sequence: TGTGCCAGCAGTCCTAGGGGGGGCGGACAAAAGGATGAGCAGTTCTTC.